This entry describes one TCR beta chain. The antigen it recognizes is unknown. No per-base quality is available; no much larger clone lies one base away. The collaborating institutions used their own protocols to collect whole blood in K2EDTA tubes. For TCRbeta analysis, collaborator samples were shipped as frozen whole blood, as isolated PBMCs, or as DNA extracted from either sample type. TCRbeta CDR3 regions were amplified from genomic DNA using the immunoSEQ Assay, a bias-controlled multiplex PCR. The paper's data handling went like this. Within the assay, amplification of reference gene primers was used to estimate how many nucleated cells each sample contained. To quantify the absolute abundance of each unique TCRbeta CDR3 rearrangement, sequence reads were collapsed and filtered. For each sample, productive Simpson clonality was calculated by taking the square root of Simpson's diversity index across productive rearrangements. What TCRdb holds here is the immuneACCESS table cut down to in-frame rearrangements. Part of the clones is not present; checked against another copy, under half of the missing clones reflect an unresolved V gene, and the others are unexplained. For V, J and clone size, that table is used; D and trimming come from the DNA. The sample includes a few hundred thousand clones, with about 82% observed a single time. About 12% of the sample rests with the top ten.

This record comes from a study of blood T cell repertoires in COVID-19 (dated by TCRdb to 2020 to 2021). Notes on the research overall: Samples from collaborators originated in the United States, Italy and Spain and spanned both the acute and convalescent phases of COVID-19. The prospective study material was composed of cDNA or gDNA derived from T cells, B-cell-depleted T cells, or PBMCs. The repertoires were made available in a free public database intended to serve as a resource for research on the immune response to SARS-CoV-2. Sample metadata almost always included a de-identified subject ID, COVID-19 status, age in years and sex. Where HLA class I and class II types were available, the types were taken from metadata supplied by the sample provider, not from assay-based typing. Subjects who had been exposed to COVID-19, were actively infected with it, or had recovered from it provided the deeply sampled blood TCRbeta repertoires that made up the dataset. The samples were drawn from the first 160 participants of the ongoing ImmuneRACE study and from 1,254 subjects provided by 6 global collaborators.

As encoded in the germline V gene, CDR1 is MRHNA while CDR2 is SNTAGT. The germline ends are 7 bases apart after V is trimmed by 0 bases and J by 7 bases. Its CDR3 holds 14 amino acids, cysteine through phenylalanine. Only the CDR3 DNA is retained, 42 bases long and in frame from the first base. Overall results and qualifications from the work: Clinical and demographic metadata were provided uncurated, with the amount varying by source and participant.

The sequence is built from TRBV6-4 and TRBJ1-6; the D gene cannot be resolved reliably. The sequence was obtained from a man at least 80 years old with acute or convalescent COVID-19. The material sequenced was peripheral blood. The CDR3: CASSDSGGNSPLHF. The sequenced DNA: TGTGCCAGCAGTGACTCTGGCGGGAATTCACCCCTCCACTTT.